This T cell receptor beta chain was captured by sequencing in a study of CD8 T cells in Susac syndrome. TCR beta sequences were obtained from blood CD8+ and CD4+ T cells. Both CD4+ and CD8+ T cells were negatively isolated, and TEMRA cells underwent FACS enrichment. Notes on this clonotype: Its antigen is undetermined.

Random hexamers primed reverse transcription of about 0.5 to 1 ug RNA. The amplification used immunoSEQ multiplex PCR on TCR beta CDR3; it spanned 54 Vbeta and 13 Jbeta. TCRdb reanalysed the immunoSEQ multiplex PCR reads using MiXCR and keeps one entry per CDR3 protein. The sample has a few hundred thousand distinct CDR3 sequences, about 90% seen once. Trimming at V came to 4 bases and at J to 4 bases, leaving 6 bases not matched to a gene. The CDR3 is 14 residues long. Germline lookup yields CDR1 SNHLY and CDR2 FYNNEI. Overall study results and limits: A relatively small number of individuals underwent TCR sequencing and HLA analysis.

The chain employs TRBV2 and TRBJ1-1, with TRBD1 matching 7 bases. Sequenced material: CD8+ T cells from PBMCs. The TCR originated in a human donor with multiple sclerosis. In DNA form, the CDR3 reads TGTGCCAGCAGTGGCCAGTGGGACAGCACTGAAGCTTTCTTT. Its protein is CASSGQWDSTEAFF.